This TCR beta chain was retrieved from a study of read filtering for tumor transcriptome and immune sequencing. About the research overall: IR-seq gave about 4.05 to 11 million TCR reads per sample; RNA-seq gave 85 to 1273. Study conclusions and caveats: The sorted CD138-negative fraction was a mixed bone marrow immune population, not purified T cells. Even smaller IR-seq throughput identified most shared clonotypes.

This clonotype was observed many times. No antigen is known for it. The library was built from roughly 400 ng RNA with molecular barcoded adaptors for alpha/delta and beta/gamma chains. Via MiXCR, TCRdb re-called the reads, giving one row per CDR3 protein. The repertoire consists of 50,000 or so distinct CDR3 sequences, with 9% to 15% occurring once and the leading ten covering roughly 17%. Per germline, CDR1 DFQATT and CDR2 SNEGSKA (reference sequence). The CDR3 has 13 residues. V was clipped by 5 bases and J by 0 bases, with 8 bases between them. Sampling of bone marrow took place during active disease in every patient.

The sample comprised a population of CD138-negative cells sorted from bone marrow. The origin of this receptor is a donor aged 40 or older with multiple myeloma. V usage is TRBV20-1 and J usage is TRBJ1-3; D unresolved. The CDR3 DNA follows: TGCAGTGCTCGCGGGTACTCTGGAAACACCATATATTTT. Protein sequence: CSARGYSGNTIYF.